A selection of T cell receptor beta chains follows, all from one sample in a study of blood T cell repertoires in COVID-19. Profiling relied on immunoSEQ multiplex PCR, and the TCRdb table lists in-frame clones only, not all of them. Here the sample spans approximately 70,000 clones, roughly 80% being singletons. The specimen sequenced was peripheral blood. All receptors come from a man between 65 and 80 years old who had recovered from COVID-19. The CDR3 runs from the conserved cysteine through the conserved F or W. Fields, in order: D gene, V gene, J gene, clone size, CDR3 protein, CDR3 DNA. A D gene is named only where the DNA matches it firmly. Size values are once, few and many counts, or a class for expanded clones, and some rows have none.

-	TRBV3-1/TRBV3-2	TRBJ1-1	-	CASRGAVSDTEAFF	TGTGCCAGCCGTGGGGCGGTATCGGACACTGAAGCTTTCTTT
TRBD1	TRBV5-8	TRBJ2-5	-	CASSTGTGGQETQYF	TGTGCCAGCAGCACTGGGACAGGGGGACAAGAGACCCAGTACTTC
TRBD2	TRBV6-2/TRBV6-3	TRBJ2-3	few	CASSPSSGRPNTDTQYF	TGTGCCAGCAGCCCCTCTAGCGGGAGGCCCAACACAGATACGCAGTATTTT
-	TRBV7-9	TRBJ1-6	-	CASSPGQYNSPLHF	TGTGCCAGCAGCCCCGGACAGTATAATTCACCCCTCCACTTT
TRBD1	TRBV14	TRBJ2-5	-	CASSPQDRAETQYF	TGTGCCAGCAGCCCCCAGGACAGGGCGGAGACCCAGTACTTC
TRBD1	TRBV5-1	TRBJ2-3	once	CASRRAGQGSDTQYF	TGCGCCAGCAGGCGAGCCGGACAGGGCTCAGATACGCAGTATTTT
TRBD1	TRBV7-9	TRBJ2-7	-	CASSLEDRVQDEQYF	TGTGCCAGCAGCTTAGAGGACAGGGTACAGGACGAGCAGTACTTC
TRBD1	TRBV6-2/TRBV6-3	TRBJ1-1	-	CASNPTGGAGIEAFF	TGTGCCAGCAACCCTACAGGGGGCGCCGGCATTGAAGCTTTCTTT
-	TRBV6-4	TRBJ1-1	-	CASRATVNTEAFF	TGTGCCAGCAGGGCGACAGTTAACACTGAAGCTTTCTTT
-	TRBV7-9	TRBJ1-2	-	CASSLQGGYGYTF	TGTGCCAGCAGTTTGCAGGGTGGCTATGGCTACACCTTC
-	TRBV7-3	TRBJ1-1	-	CASSRTQNTEAFF	TGTGCCAGCAGTCGTACACAGAACACTGAAGCTTTCTTT
-	TRBV19	TRBJ1-2	few	CASREVPKYGYTF	TGTGCCAGTAGAGAGGTCCCAAAGTATGGCTACACCTTC
-	TRBV30	TRBJ1-2	-	CAWSASGYGYTF	TGTGCCTGGAGTGCTTCAGGGTATGGCTACACCTTC
-	TRBV28	TRBJ1-2	few	CASSLITDSYGYTF	TGTGCCAGCAGCCTTATAACAGATTCCTATGGCTACACCTTC
-	TRBV24-1	TRBJ2-7	-	CATQHAVGPTYF	TGTGCCACCCAACACGCTGTGGGGCCGACGTACTTC
TRBD1	TRBV7-2	TRBJ2-5	-	CASSLLGTGDQETQYF	TGTGCCAGCAGCTTATTAGGGACAGGGGACCAAGAGACCCAGTACTTC
TRBD1	TRBV5-8	TRBJ2-1	-	CASSLPGTGDNEQFF	TGTGCCAGCAGCTTGCCGGGGACAGGGGACAATGAGCAGTTCTTC
TRBD1	TRBV24-1	TRBJ2-1	-	CATSGQGLWNEQFF	TGTGCCACCAGTGGACAGGGGCTGTGGAATGAGCAGTTCTTC
TRBD2	TRBV7-2	TRBJ2-5	-	CASSPDRGRGTQYF	TGTGCCAGCAGCCCTGACCGAGGGAGGGGGACCCAGTACTTC
TRBD2	TRBV5-6	TRBJ2-3	-	CASSILSGGALDTQYF	TGTGCCAGCAGCATACTTAGCGGGGGGGCTCTGGATACGCAGTATTTT
TRBD2	TRBV20-1	TRBJ2-1	-	CSASYTLAGLLSFDEQFF	TGCAGTGCTAGTTATACCCTAGCGGGATTACTAAGTTTCGATGAGCAGTTCTTC
-	TRBV15	TRBJ1-6	-	CATSRQGRGNSPLHF	TGTGCCACCAGCAGACAGGGTAGGGGTAATTCACCCCTCCACTTT